These 3 T cell receptor beta chains originate from one sample sequenced in a study of post-analysis software for immune sequencing data. Regarding the study as a whole: Patients carried a handful of TRBV segments more frequently than controls did, and TRBV5-6, TRBV5-1 and TRBV20-1 were among them.

TCR beta cDNA libraries had unique molecular identifiers. TCRdb independently ran MiXCR on the PCR reads; one entry per CDR3 protein. Counted here are about 540,000 distinct CDR3 sequences, roughly 34% occurring once; the ten biggest clones make up approximately 6%. These TCRs are of unknown antigen specificity. The sequenced sample consisted of blood. These receptors all stem from a girl aged 2-17 years with multiple sclerosis.

This clonotype was seen only a few times. As DNA, the CDR3 is TGCGCCAGCAGCCTCAACGACATGTCTTTTGGCTACACCTTC. Its translation is CASSLNDMSFGYTF. The chain uses TRBV5-1 and TRBJ1-2; no clear D gene. Germline V lookup: CDR1 SGHRS, CDR2 YFSETQ. The germline V and J ends were trimmed by 4 bases and 7 bases, with 17 bases remaining between them. This CDR3 comprises 14 residues. Filled out from reference TRBV5-1 and TRBJ1-2, the complete variable domain reads KAGVTQTPRYLIKTRGQQVTLSCSPISGHRSVSWYQQTPGQGLQFLFEYFSETQRNKGNFPGRFSGRQFSNSRSEMNVSTLELGDSALYLCASSLNDMSFGYTFGSGTRLTVV.

The rearrangement uses TRBV5-1 and TRBJ2-1; 10 nucleotides match TRBD1. The CDR3 length is 15 residues. The germline V gene encodes CDR1 SGHRS and CDR2 YFSETQ. Trimming removed 7 bases from V and 10 bases from J; junction bases left unmatched: 14. Here the CDR3 DNA reads TGCGCCAGCGGACCGAGACAGGGGGCGGCGAACGAGCAGTTCTTC. It codes for CASGPRQGAANEQFF.

This clonotype appeared many times. The chain combines TRBV10-1 with TRBJ2-3; either TRBD1 or TRBD2 may fit D (6 bases each). CDR1 is WNHNN, CDR2 SYGVQD, per germline (reference sequence). The CDR3 consists of 14 residues. Trimming took off 7 bases at V and 6 bases at J, with 17 bases between the two ends. CDR3 sequence: CASTEGGQKDTQYF. CDR3 DNA: TGCGCCAGCACCGAGGGAGGACAGAAGGATACGCAGTATTTT.